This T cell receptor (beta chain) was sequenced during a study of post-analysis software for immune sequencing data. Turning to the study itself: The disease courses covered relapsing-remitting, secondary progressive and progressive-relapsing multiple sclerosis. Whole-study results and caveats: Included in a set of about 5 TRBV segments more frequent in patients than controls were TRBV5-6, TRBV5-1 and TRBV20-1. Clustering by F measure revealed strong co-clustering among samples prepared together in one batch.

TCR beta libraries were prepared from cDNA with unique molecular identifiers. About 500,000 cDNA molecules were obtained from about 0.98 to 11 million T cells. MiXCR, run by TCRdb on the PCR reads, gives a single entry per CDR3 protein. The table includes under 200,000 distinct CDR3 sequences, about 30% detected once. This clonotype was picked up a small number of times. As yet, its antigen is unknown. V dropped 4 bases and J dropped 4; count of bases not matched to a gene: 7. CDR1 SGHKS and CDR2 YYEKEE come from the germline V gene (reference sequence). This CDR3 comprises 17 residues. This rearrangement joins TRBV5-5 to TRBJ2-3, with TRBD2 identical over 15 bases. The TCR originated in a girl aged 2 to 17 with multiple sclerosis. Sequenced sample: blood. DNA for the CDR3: TGTGCCAGCAGCCAAGGGACTAGCGGGGGGACCGCAGATACGCAGTATTTT. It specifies CASSQGTSGGTADTQYF.